This TCR beta chain was captured in a study of T cell responses to AZD1222 COVID-19 vaccine. The sample holds a few counts of this clone. Its specificity is unknown. Sequenced by immunoSEQ multiplex PCR; TCRdb stores in-frame clones only, minus some. The table records tens of thousands of clones, 80% to 90% of them present only once. Regarding the study as a whole: Reportedly, nearly half the spike-specific TCRs target unmutated variant regions.

The CDR3 contains 15 residues. Trimming at V came to 2 bases and at J to 3 bases, leaving 6 bases not matched to a gene. Looked up from germline, CDR1 is LGHDT and CDR2 is YNNKEL (reference sequence). The chain employs TRBV3-1 (or the pseudogene TRBV3-2) and TRBJ1-1; 7 positions match TRBD1. The material sequenced was peripheral blood, taken on day 0 of MenACWY control vaccination. The sequence came from an adult in good health. DNA of the CDR3: TGTGCCAGCAGCCAACGGTCAGGGGGTCACACTGAAGCTTTCTTT. Its translation is CASSQRSGGHTEAFF.